Listed below are T cell receptor beta chains from one sample, sequenced in a study of cytomegalovirus exposure and HLA in healthy donors. The table came from immunoSEQ multiplex PCR; TCRdb's copy has only in-frame clones and leaves some out. The table lists about 130,000 clones, approximately 78% of them singletons. Sequencing was carried out using PBMCs. The receptors here all came from a man aged 25 to 45 in good health and CMV-seropositive. Both conserved end residues are part of each CDR3. The D gene is left open where the match is weak. Only part of the rows carry a size: once, few, many, or a class if the clone is expanded.

>TRBD2|TRBJ2-4|.|TRBV7-2
TGTGCCAGCAGCCCGGTGGGACTAGCGGGGGTGGACATTCAGTACTTC
CASSPVGLAGVDIQYF
>.|TRBJ2-1|.|TRBV5-1
TGCGCCAGCAGCTTGGAGAGACTAAACAATGAGCAGTTCTTC
CASSLERLNNEQFF
>TRBD2|TRBJ2-7|.|TRBV7-2
TGTGCCAGCAGCTTAGCGACTAGCGGGCCCTACGAGCAGTACTTC
CASSLATSGPYEQYF
>TRBD1|TRBJ2-7|once|TRBV18
TGTGCCAGCTCACCTGTTCCCACAGGGGCTCCCTACGAGCAGTACTTC
CASSPVPTGAPYEQYF
>.|TRBJ2-7|.|TRBV9
TGTGCCAGCAGCGAGGAGGGGAAGAACGAGCAGTACTTC
CASSEEGKNEQYF
>TRBD1|TRBJ1-2|.|TRBV2
TGTGCCAGCAGCGGACAGGTGTATAACTATGGCTACACCTTC
CASSGQVYNYGYTF
>.|TRBJ1-2|.|TRBV5-1
TGCGCCAGCAGCTTGCGGTCGGGGGGCAGGGACTATGGCTACACCTTC
CASSLRSGGRDYGYTF
>TRBD2|TRBJ2-4|.|TRBV13
TGTGCCAGCAGCTCCTGGACTAGCGAAAACATTCAGTACTTC
CASSSWTSENIQYF
>.|TRBJ2-7|.|TRBV4-1
TGCGCCAGCAGCCAAGATCATTCACGGGGCGAGCAGTACTTC
CASSQDHSRGEQYF
>TRBD1|TRBJ1-2|.|TRBV29-1
TGCAGCGGCTCCGGGACAGGGCAATATGGCTACACCTTC
CSGSGTGQYGYTF
>.|TRBJ1-2|.|TRBV19
TGTGCCAGTAGTATAGATCTGACAACGGGCTACACCTTC
CASSIDLTTGYTF
>TRBD2|TRBJ2-1|.|TRBV10-1
TGCGCCAGCAGTGAGTCGATAGGTCTAGCGGGAGGGGGAGATGAGCAGTTCTTC
CASSESIGLAGGGDEQFF
>TRBD1|TRBJ1-4|.|TRBV4-3
TGCGCCAGCAGCCAAGATCCAGACAGGGGCAATGAAAAACTGTTTTTT
CASSQDPDRGNEKLFF
>TRBD2|TRBJ2-1|.|TRBV18
TGTGCCAGCTCACTCAGCGGGAGGGCTCCCAATGAGCAGTTCTTC
CASSLSGRAPNEQFF
>.|TRBJ2-5|.|TRBV28
TGTGCCAGCAGCCAAATGGCCGTAGAGACCCAGTACTTC
CASSQMAVETQYF
>TRBD2|TRBJ2-7|once|TRBV13
TGTGCCAGCAGCGACCGAGGGACTAGCGGGAGCTACGAGCAGTACTTC
CASSDRGTSGSYEQYF
>.|TRBJ2-3|.|TRBV4-1
TGCGCCAGCAGCCAAGATGGAGTTGCGGGGCGGGTCGCCGATACGCAGTATTTT
CASSQDGVAGRVADTQYF
>TRBD2|TRBJ2-3|.|TRBV27
TGTGCCAGCACGGAGATAGCGGGAGTAATAGATACGCAGTATTTT
CASTEIAGVIDTQYF
>.|TRBJ2-7|.|TRBV5-6
TGTGCCAGCAGCCAAGGGGTGCCCTACGAGCAGTACTTC
CASSQGVPYEQYF
>.|TRBJ1-5|.|TRBV28
TGTGCCAGCAGTACAAGGGCCGCGGGCCAGCCCCAGCATTTT
CASSTRAAGQPQHF